The 30 T cell receptor beta chains given below trace back to one sample, sequenced in a study of T cell responses to AZD1222 COVID-19 vaccine. Here immunoSEQ multiplex PCR was the method, and the copy in TCRdb shows in-frame clones only, minus some. The sample includes tens of thousands of clones, 81% seen only once; the top ten take 26%. Sequencing was performed on peripheral blood, taken 28 days after the second AZD1222 dose. All receptors derive from an adult who received the AZD1222 COVID-19 vaccine.

CDR3 protein: CAWSVELGGEQYF. The CDR3 DNA follows: TGTGCCTGGAGTGTCGAATTAGGAGGCGAGCAGTACTTC. The chain has TRBV30 and TRBJ2-7; tentatively, D is TRBD2 (5 bases). The germline V gene encodes CDR1 GTSNPN and CDR2 SVGIG (reference sequence). This CDR3 contains 13 residues. The V gene lost 0 bases and the J gene lost 6 bases, with 12 bases spanning the gap.

This chain connects TRBV19 to TRBJ2-1; TRBD1 matches 9 bases. V trimming: 10 bases; J trimming: 4 bases; junction bases outside the gene matches: 32. Germline CDR1 is LNHDA and CDR2 is SQIVND (reference sequence). The CDR3 sequence is 22 residues long. The CDR3 bases are TGTGCCATTTCTTCGGCCGGGACAGGGTTACTCCAAGGGGGTGTTGGGTACAATGAGCAGTTCTTC. Its translation: CAISSAGTGLLQGGVGYNEQFF.

V usage is TRBV7-3 and J usage is TRBJ2-1; 8 bases are a match to TRBD2. CDR3 length: 19 amino acids. CDR1 is SGHTA and CDR2 is FQGTGA in the germline V gene. The V segment lost 5 bases and the J segment 0 bases; nucleotides outside the gene matches: 15. The CDR3 loop is CASSPIAGIITSSYNEQFF. The CDR3 DNA sequence: TGTGCCAGCAGCCCAATAGCGGGAATTATCACAAGCTCCTACAATGAGCAGTTCTTC. The full variable domain, rest sourced from reference TRBV7-3 and TRBJ2-1, is GAGVSQTPSNKVTEKGKYVELRCDPISGHTALYWYRQSLGQGPEFLIYFQGTGAADDSGLPNDRFFAVRPEGSVSTLKIQRTERGDSAVYLCASSPIAGIITSSYNEQFFGPGTRLTVL.

This rearrangement joins TRBV24-1 to TRBJ2-5; TRBD2 is a possible D gene (6 bases). Germline values: CDR1 KGHDR, CDR2 SFDVKD. The CDR3 is 17 residues long. Deletions cut 3 bases from V and 4 bases from J, with 20 bases between. The CDR3 bases are TGTGCCACCAGTGATAAACGGGGGTGGGAAAGTGGAGAGACCCAGTACTTC. Translating it yields CATSDKRGWESGETQYF.

This chain joins TRBV9 and TRBJ2-1; tentative D call: TRBD1 (6 bases). The CDR3 contains 16 residues. The germline gives CDR1 SGDLS, CDR2 YYNGEE. Deletions cut 0 bases from V and 4 bases from J, with 14 bases between. The CDR3 here is CASSVAKGEQYNEQFF. CDR3 sequence (DNA): TGTGCCAGCAGCGTAGCTAAGGGGGAACAATACAATGAGCAGTTCTTC.

This clone was seen only once. The chain's CDR3 is CASSHQPPTDTQYF. In DNA, the CDR3 is TGCGCCAGCTCCCATCAGCCCCCCACAGATACGCAGTATTTT. The chain joins TRBV5-1 to TRBJ2-3; D is ambiguous. Per the germline V gene, CDR1 is SGHRS and CDR2 is YFSETQ. This CDR3 has 14 residues. V lost 7 bases and J 2 bases, leaving 14 bases between the germline ends.

V is TRBV5-1 and J is TRBJ2-3; 9 nucleotides agree with TRBD1. The CDR3 runs 14 residues. From germline, CDR1 is SGHRS and CDR2 YFSETQ. V lost 3 bases to trimming and J lost 5 bases; unmatched junction nucleotides: 4. Here the CDR3 reads CASSSGQGIDTQYF. The CDR3 coding sequence is TGCGCCAGCAGCTCGGGACAGGGAATAGATACGCAGTATTTT.

The chain recombines TRBV19 with TRBJ2-7, with a weak D call TRBD1 (6 bases). The CDR3 is made up of 15 amino acids. The V gene lost 3 bases and the J gene lost 0 bases, with 12 bases spanning the gap. CDR1 is LNHDA, CDR2 SQIVND, per germline (reference sequence). DNA for the CDR3: TGTGCCAGTAGTATGAACAGGGCGAGCTCCTACGAGCAGTACTTC. Its translation is CASSMNRASSYEQYF.

The gene calls are TRBV27 and TRBJ2-1; the D gene is possibly TRBD2 (5 bases). CDR1 MNHEY and CDR2 SMNVEV come from the germline V gene (reference sequence). The CDR3 covers 12 residues. V lost 4 bases and J 6 bases, leaving 7 bases between the germline ends. The CDR3: CASSSRANEQFF. The CDR3 nucleotides are TGTGCCAGCAGTTCGAGGGCCAATGAGCAGTTCTTC.

The chain employs TRBV5-4 and TRBJ2-7; D may be TRBD2 (6 bases). Trimming removed 0 bases from V and 6 bases from J, with 10 bases in between. The CDR3 extends over 13 amino acids. CDR1 is SGHNT and CDR2 is YYREEE in the germline V gene (reference sequence). The CDR3 loop reads CASSLVGGGEQYF. DNA of the CDR3: TGTGCCAGCAGCTTGGTCGGGGGAGGCGAGCAGTACTTC.

The chain employs TRBV6-6 and TRBJ2-7; D is uncertain. V was shortened by 4 bases and J by 3 bases, with 10 bases between the two germline ends. The germline gives CDR1 MNHNY, CDR2 SVGAGI (reference sequence). CDR3 length equals 13 residues. The CDR3 loop reads CASSSPNLYEQYF. CDR3 coding DNA: TGTGCCAGCAGTTCGCCGAACCTCTACGAGCAGTACTTC.

The CDR3 DNA reads TGTGCCACCAGCAGAACTGCTGGGGGCGTTCAAGAGACCCAGTACTTC. It yields the protein CATSRTAGGVQETQYF. The V call is TRBV15, the J call TRBJ2-5, with D possibly being TRBD1 (6 bases). This CDR3 has 16 amino acids. Trimming took off 2 bases at V and 2 bases at J, with 15 bases between the two ends. Germline assignment: CDR1 LNHNV and CDR2 YYDKDF (reference sequence).

The gene calls are TRBV4-3 and TRBJ1-2, with D perhaps matching TRBD1 (6 bases). The CDR3 totals 14 residues. The V gene lost 4 bases and the J gene lost 6 bases, with 15 bases spanning the gap. CDR1 and CDR2 from the germline V gene are LGHNA and YSLEER. The CDR3 reads CASSPRTDPDGYTF. The DNA for the CDR3 is TGCGCCAGCAGCCCAAGGACAGATCCCGATGGCTACACCTTC.

This chain links TRBV12-5 with TRBJ2-7; D may be TRBD1 (5 bases). The V gene lost 2 bases and the J gene lost 2 bases, with 13 bases spanning the gap. The germline V gene has CDR1 LGHNT and CDR2 FRNRAP. There are 15 residues in the CDR3. The CDR3 protein is CASGLSRTPTYEQYF. CDR3 nucleotides: TGTGCTAGTGGTTTGTCCCGGACACCTACCTACGAGCAGTACTTC.

The chain combines TRBV4-3 with TRBJ2-7; possibly TRBD2 for D (5 bases). V was cut by 4 bases and J by 3 bases, with 16 bases left in between. CDR1 LGHNA and CDR2 YSLEER come from the germline V gene. The CDR3 totals 15 residues. CDR3 nucleotide sequence: TGCGCCAGCAGCCGTGGTGTTGCGGGTCTCTACGAGCAGTACTTC. Translation gives CASSRGVAGLYEQYF.

The genes are TRBV5-1 and TRBJ2-5, with D possibly being TRBD2 (5 bases). The CDR3 runs to 14 residues. V lost 6 bases and J 1 base, leaving 13 bases between the germline ends. The V gene's germline CDR1 is SGHRS and CDR2 YFSETQ. This CDR3 reads CASKSGAVQETQYF. In DNA form, the CDR3 reads TGCGCCAGCAAAAGCGGAGCGGTCCAAGAGACCCAGTACTTC.

V usage is TRBV5-1 and J usage is TRBJ2-1; D unclear. V lost 0 bases and J lost 0, with 10 bases in between. Germline V gene lookup returns CDR1 SGHRS and CDR2 YFSETQ. The CDR3 is 16 amino acids. This chain's CDR3 is CASSLELGSSYNEQFF. CDR3 coding DNA: TGCGCCAGCAGCTTGGAGTTGGGAAGCTCCTACAATGAGCAGTTCTTC.

The V and J genes are TRBV10-3 and TRBJ2-7, with TRBD1 matching 7 bases. The CDR3 is 16 residues long. With 4 bases clipped from V and 3 bases from J, the junction kept 12 bases outside the gene matches. Germline CDR1 ENHRY, CDR2 SYGVKD. In nucleotides, the CDR3 is TGTGCCATCAGTGCCCCCATAGGACAGGTACGCTACGAGCAGTACTTC. Translating it yields CAISAPIGQVRYEQYF.

V usage is TRBV28 and J usage is TRBJ2-7, with a weak D call TRBD2 (6 bases). Germline V gives CDR1 MDHEN, CDR2 SYDVKM. V gave up 5 bases and J gave up 3 bases, with 17 bases separating them. This CDR3 region has 15 residues. The CDR3 nucleotides are TGTGCCAGCAGTCCCGGGACTGCCGCTTACTACGAGCAGTACTTC. Amino acids: CASSPGTAAYYEQYF. Variable domain in full (rest from reference TRBV28 and TRBJ2-7): DVKVTQSSRYLVKRTGEKVFLECVQDMDHENMFWYRQDPGLGLRLIYFSYDVKMKEKGDIPEGYSVSREKKERFSLILESASTNQTSMYLCASSPGTAAYYEQYFGPGTRLTVT.

The gene calls are TRBV5-1 and TRBJ1-1; tentative D call: TRBD1 (5 bases). Trimming left V 2 bases short and J 1 base short, with 9 bases between. Looked up from germline, CDR1 is SGHRS and CDR2 is YFSETQ. The CDR3 consists of 14 residues. The DNA for the CDR3 is TGCGCCAGCAGCTTCGGGGGGGAGAACACTGAAGCTTTCTTT. As protein: CASSFGGENTEAFF.

In regard to this clone: This sample includes further DNA sequences coding for the same CDR3. The V call is TRBV27, the J call TRBJ2-3; D is unclear. This CDR3 is built from 14 residues. Germline CDR1 and CDR2: MNHEY and SMNVEV (reference sequence). V gave up 3 bases and J gave up 0 bases, with 7 bases separating them. CDR3 bases: TGTGCCAGCAGTTTCGGTAGGAGCACAGATACGCAGTATTTT. Its protein is CASSFGRSTDTQYF.

This chain's CDR3 is CASRRDRVSGNTIYF. In DNA, the CDR3 is TGCGCCAGCAGGCGCGACAGGGTCTCTGGAAACACCATATATTTT. The chain couples TRBV5-1 to TRBJ1-3; 7 bases map to TRBD1. Germline V gene lookup returns CDR1 SGHRS and CDR2 YFSETQ. The CDR3 is 15 amino acids. The junction had 5 bases not matched to a gene; V was cut back by 5 bases and J by 0 bases.

The J gene is TRBJ2-7, the V gene TRBV3-1 (or the pseudogene TRBV3-2); TRBD2 matches 8 bases. V shed 1 base and J 5 bases; nucleotides not matched to a gene: 10. The CDR3 covers 16 residues. Germline lookup yields CDR1 LGHDT and CDR2 YNNKEL (reference sequence). The CDR3 here is CASSQGWAGGNNEQYF. The CDR3 DNA is TGTGCCAGCAGCCAAGGGTGGGCGGGGGGCAACAACGAGCAGTACTTC.

The table lists this clone with a few counts. CDR3 sequence: CASKPGAGRLHSNTGELFF. As DNA, the CDR3 is TGTGCCAGCAAACCGGGGGCCGGGAGACTCCATTCGAACACCGGGGAGCTGTTTTTT. This chain joins TRBV14 and TRBJ2-2, with D perhaps matching TRBD1 or TRBD2 (6 bases each). The germline V gene encodes CDR1 SGHDN and CDR2 FVKESK. With 7 bases removed from V and 0 bases from J, the gap between germline ends came to 24 bases. The CDR3 is 19 residues long.

V is TRBV5-6 and J is TRBJ2-1; D gene unclear. Trimming left V 1 base short and J 5 bases short, with 13 bases between. This CDR3 is built from 15 residues. CDR1 is SGHDT and CDR2 is YYEEEE in the germline V gene. The CDR3 bases are TGTGCCAGCAGCTTGTTAATCTTCCGGGACAATGAGCAGTTCTTC. This sequence encodes CASSLLIFRDNEQFF. Using reference TRBV5-6 and TRBJ2-1 for the parts outside the CDR3, the full variable domain is DAGVTQSPTHLIKTRGQQVTLRCSPKSGHDTVSWYQQALGQGPQFIFQYYEEEERQRGNFPDRFSGHQFPNYSSELNVNALLLGDSALYLCASSLLIFRDNEQFFGPGTRLTVL.

The V and J genes are TRBV5-6 and TRBJ1-5; tentatively, D is TRBD1 (5 bases). V lost 0 bases and J 6 bases, leaving 10 bases between the germline ends. This CDR3 has 14 residues. From germline, CDR1 is SGHDT and CDR2 YYEEEE. The CDR3 protein is CASSLGRDGQPQHF. The DNA for the CDR3 is TGTGCCAGCAGCTTGGGACGGGACGGTCAGCCCCAGCATTTT. The variable domain in full, with the rest retrieved from reference TRBV5-6 and TRBJ1-5, is DAGVTQSPTHLIKTRGQQVTLRCSPKSGHDTVSWYQQALGQGPQFIFQYYEEEERQRGNFPDRFSGHQFPNYSSELNVNALLLGDSALYLCASSLGRDGQPQHFGDGTRLSIL.

The chain combines TRBV6-5 with TRBJ2-7; 9 bases align to TRBD1. The CDR3 consists of 14 residues. CDR1 MNHEY and CDR2 SVGAGI come from the germline V gene. Trimming cost V 6 bases and J 3 bases; bases outside gene matches: 6. The CDR3 loop reads CASSTGTGIYEQYF. In nucleotides, the CDR3 is TGTGCCAGCAGCACCGGGACAGGGATCTACGAGCAGTACTTC.

CDR3 in DNA: TGTGCCTTGGACGGGGACACTGAAGCTTTCTTT. Translated: CALDGDTEAFF. The V gene is TRBV30, the J gene TRBJ1-1; D gene uncertain. The CDR3 totals 11 residues. The ends were cut back, 7 bases at V and 3 bases at J, with 9 bases in the middle. The germline V gene has CDR1 GTSNPN and CDR2 SVGIG (reference sequence).

The chain carries TRBV5-1 and TRBJ1-1; the D is unclear. Trimming stripped 1 base from V and 3 bases from J, with 10 bases between. This CDR3 has 14 residues. Per germline, CDR1 SGHRS and CDR2 YFSETQ. CDR3 sequence: CASSLRSADTEAFF. CDR3 bases: TGCGCCAGCAGCTTGAGAAGCGCGGACACTGAAGCTTTCTTT.

A few counts support this clone. The V and J genes are TRBV4-3 and TRBJ2-7; 9 positions match TRBD2. The V gene end was trimmed by 1 base and the J gene end by 4 bases; junction bases not matched to a gene: 5. Germline CDR1 is LGHNA and CDR2 is YSLEER. The CDR3 contains 15 residues. CDR3 protein: CASSQGVSGSYEQYF. The CDR3 DNA sequence: TGCGCCAGCAGCCAAGGGGTTAGCGGGAGTTACGAGCAGTACTTC.